The source of this T cell receptor (beta chain) is a study of beta chain features in type 1 diabetes. This clone was detected only a few times. What it recognizes is unknown. Sort purity for all populations was recorded as exceeding 98%. Study observations and caveats: Among patients, naive, central memory and Treg TCRB repertoires appeared more similar than among healthy donors. When Type 1 diabetes patients were examined, their TCRB CDR3s proved moderately but significantly shorter in all four CD4+ subsets.

The isolated RNA, all of it, was reverse transcribed, so expressed TCRB transcripts were what got sequenced. The assay was immunoSEQ multiplex PCR, and TCRdb's table has in-frame clones only and misses some. The sample comprises about 280,000 clones, 15% of which are singletons, and about 0.014% rests with the top ten. Germline values: CDR1 SGHDN, CDR2 FVKESK. V was trimmed by 3 bases and J by 4 bases, leaving 6 bases between them. The CDR3 has 12 amino acids. The sample comprised naive CD4+ T cells from blood. The chain combines TRBV14 with TRBJ2-5, with D unresolved. The sequence came from a man between 18 and 35 years old with type 1 diabetes. CDR3 protein: CASSQAAETQYF. The CDR3 nucleotides are TGTGCCAGCAGCCAGGCCGCAGAGACCCAGTACTTC.